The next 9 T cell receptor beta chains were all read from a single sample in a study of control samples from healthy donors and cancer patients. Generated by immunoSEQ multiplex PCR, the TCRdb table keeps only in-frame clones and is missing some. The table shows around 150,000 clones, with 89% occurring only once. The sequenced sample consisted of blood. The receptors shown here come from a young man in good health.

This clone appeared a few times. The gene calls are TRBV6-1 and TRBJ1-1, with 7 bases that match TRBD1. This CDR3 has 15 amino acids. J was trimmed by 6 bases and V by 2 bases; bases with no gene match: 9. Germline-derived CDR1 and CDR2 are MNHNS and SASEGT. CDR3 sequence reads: CASSETVTGAAEAFF. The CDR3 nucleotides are TGTGCCAGCAGTGAAACCGTAACAGGGGCGGCTGAAGCTTTCTTT.

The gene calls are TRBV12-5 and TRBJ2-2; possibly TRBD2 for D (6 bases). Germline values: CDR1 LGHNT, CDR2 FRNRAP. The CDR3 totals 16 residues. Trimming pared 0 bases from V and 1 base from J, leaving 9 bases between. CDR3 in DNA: TGTGCTAGTGGTTTGGTACTAGCTGGGAACACCGGGGAGCTGTTTTTT. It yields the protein CASGLVLAGNTGELFF.

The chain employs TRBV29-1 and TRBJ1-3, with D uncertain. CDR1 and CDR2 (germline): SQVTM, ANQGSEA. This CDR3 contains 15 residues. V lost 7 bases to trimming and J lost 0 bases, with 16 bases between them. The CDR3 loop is CSAILTGSSGNTIYF. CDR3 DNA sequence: TGCAGCGCCATCCTGACGGGAAGCTCTGGAAACACCATATATTTT.

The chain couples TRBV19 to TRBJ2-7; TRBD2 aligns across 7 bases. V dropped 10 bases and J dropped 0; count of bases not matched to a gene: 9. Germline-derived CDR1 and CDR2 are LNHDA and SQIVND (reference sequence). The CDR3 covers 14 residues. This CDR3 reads CATHPSGSSYEQYF. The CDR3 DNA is TGTGCCACCCACCCTAGCGGATCCTCCTACGAGCAGTACTTC.

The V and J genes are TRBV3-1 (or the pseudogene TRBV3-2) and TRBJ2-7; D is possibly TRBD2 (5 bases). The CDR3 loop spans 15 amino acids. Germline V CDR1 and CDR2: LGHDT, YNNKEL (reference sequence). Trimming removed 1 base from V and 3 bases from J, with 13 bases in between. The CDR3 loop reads CASSQGGFGGYEQYF. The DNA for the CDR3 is TGTGCCAGCAGCCAAGGAGGGTTTGGAGGCTACGAGCAGTACTTC.

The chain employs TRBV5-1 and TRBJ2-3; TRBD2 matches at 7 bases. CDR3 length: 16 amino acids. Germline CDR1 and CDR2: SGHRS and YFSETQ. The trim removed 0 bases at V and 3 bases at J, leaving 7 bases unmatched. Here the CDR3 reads CASSLGVNGGTDTQYF. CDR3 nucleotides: TGCGCCAGCAGCTTGGGAGTTAACGGGGGGACAGATACGCAGTATTTT. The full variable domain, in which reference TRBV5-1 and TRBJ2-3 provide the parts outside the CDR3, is KAGVTQTPRYLIKTRGQQVTLSCSPISGHRSVSWYQQTPGQGLQFLFEYFSETQRNKGNFPGRFSGRQFSNSRSEMNVSTLELGDSALYLCASSLGVNGGTDTQYFGPGTRLTVL.

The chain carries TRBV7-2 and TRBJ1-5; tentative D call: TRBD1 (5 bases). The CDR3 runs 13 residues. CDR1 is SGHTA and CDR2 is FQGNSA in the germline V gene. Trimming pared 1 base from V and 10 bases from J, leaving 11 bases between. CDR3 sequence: CASSLGAGVPQHF. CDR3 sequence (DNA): TGTGCCAGCAGCTTAGGCGCGGGGGTACCCCAGCATTTT.

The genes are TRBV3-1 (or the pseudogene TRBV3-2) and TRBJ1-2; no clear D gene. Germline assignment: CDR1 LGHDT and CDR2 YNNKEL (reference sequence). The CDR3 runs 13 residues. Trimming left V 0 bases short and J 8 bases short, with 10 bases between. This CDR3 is CASSQDPPRGYTF. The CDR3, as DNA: TGTGCCAGCAGCCAAGATCCCCCCCGGGGCTACACCTTC.

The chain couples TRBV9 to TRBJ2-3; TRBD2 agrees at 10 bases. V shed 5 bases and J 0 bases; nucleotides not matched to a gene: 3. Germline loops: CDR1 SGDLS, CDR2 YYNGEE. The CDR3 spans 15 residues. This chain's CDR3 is CASSPGLASTDTQYF. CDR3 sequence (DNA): TGTGCCAGCAGTCCGGGACTAGCGAGCACAGATACGCAGTATTTT.